The 14 T cell receptor beta chains below all came from one sample that was sequenced in a study of T cells in localized non-small cell lung cancer. Measured with immunoSEQ multiplex PCR; TCRdb has only the in-frame clones, and not every one. The table lists 100,000 or so clones, approximately 90% of them singletons. The sequencing used PBMCs, collected before any cancer treatment. These receptors were collected from a woman aged 40-69 years with stage II squamous cell lung carcinoma.

V and J are TRBV4-2 and TRBJ2-6; either TRBD1 or TRBD2 may supply D (5 bases each). Germline-derived CDR1 and CDR2 are LGHNA and YNFKEQ. V dropped 4 bases and J dropped 4 bases, with 14 bases sitting between them. This CDR3 has 16 amino acids. The CDR3 reads CASSRPGPTGANVLTF. The CDR3 coding sequence is TGTGCCAGCAGCCGACCGGGGCCCACCGGGGCCAACGTCCTGACTTTC.

The chain combines TRBV6-5 with TRBJ2-5; TRBD1 matches at 10 bases. Unmatched junction bases numbered 2, after V lost 5 bases and J lost 5 bases. Germline V gives CDR1 MNHEY, CDR2 SVGAGI. The CDR3 has 13 residues. The CDR3 region is CASSTGQGETQYF. DNA of the CDR3: TGTGCCAGCAGTACGGGACAGGGGGAGACCCAGTACTTC.

The chain recombines TRBV5-1 with TRBJ1-1; D is uncertain. V gave up 0 bases and J gave up 1 base, with 7 bases separating them. Germline V CDR1 and CDR2: SGHRS, YFSETQ. CDR3 size: 14 residues. The CDR3 region has the DNA TGCGCCAGCAGCTTGGCCAGATGGAACACTGAAGCTTTCTTT. Protein: CASSLARWNTEAFF.

The chain joins TRBV7-8 to TRBJ2-7, with D perhaps TRBD1 (7 bases). This CDR3 has 15 amino acids. Trimming removed 5 bases from V and 2 bases from J, with 16 bases in between. Germline lookup yields CDR1 SGHVS and CDR2 FQNEAQ. The CDR3 DNA reads TGTGCCAGCAGCCACGGGCGGGGACAGACCTACGAGCAGTACTTC. Residues: CASSHGRGQTYEQYF.

V gene TRBV5-1 combines with J gene TRBJ2-2; D might be TRBD1 (5 bases). V was cut by 2 bases and J by 1 base, with 9 bases left in between. CDR1 is SGHRS, CDR2 YFSETQ, per germline. The CDR3 loop spans 15 amino acids. The CDR3 protein is CASSLGHLNTGELFF. In DNA form, the CDR3 reads TGCGCCAGCAGCTTAGGACACTTGAACACCGGGGAGCTGTTTTTT.

The chain has TRBV5-6 and TRBJ1-4; 9 bases fit TRBD1. This CDR3 has 14 amino acids. The V gene end was trimmed by 0 bases and the J gene end by 8 bases; junction bases not matched to a gene: 2. Germline assignment: CDR1 SGHDT and CDR2 YYEEEE. CDR3 loop: CASSLGGTGEKLFF. The CDR3 nucleotides are TGTGCCAGCAGCTTGGGAGGGACAGGGGAAAAACTGTTTTTT.

The rearrangement uses TRBV10-3 and TRBJ1-2, with 10 bases lining up with TRBD1. The trim removed 4 bases at V and 6 bases at J, leaving 2 bases unmatched. This CDR3 has 13 amino acids. Germline loops: CDR1 ENHRY, CDR2 SYGVKD. CDR3 protein: CAISATGGDGYTF. The CDR3 DNA reads as TGTGCCATCAGTGCGACAGGGGGCGATGGCTACACCTTC.

The chain combines TRBV29-1 with TRBJ2-3, with TRBD2 matching 10 bases. Trimming at V came to 5 bases and at J to 6 bases, leaving 8 bases not matched to a gene. This CDR3 contains 14 residues. Germline V gives CDR1 SQVTM, CDR2 ANQGSEA. The CDR3 bases are TGCAGCGTTCAACATAGCGGGGGGAGTGATACGCAGTATTTT. As protein: CSVQHSGGSDTQYF.

The V gene is TRBV6-5, the J gene TRBJ2-2; D may match TRBD1 or TRBD2 (6 bases each). CDR3 length equals 16 residues. Germline V gene sequence: CDR1 MNHEY, CDR2 SVGAGI. Trimming stripped 0 bases from V and 5 bases from J, with 13 bases between. The CDR3 sequence is CASSYSSSGATGELFF. The CDR3 coding sequence is TGTGCCAGCAGTTACTCGTCTTCGGGGGCAACCGGGGAGCTGTTTTTT.

The chain is built from TRBV6-1 and TRBJ2-7; D gene unclear. The CDR3 is made up of 11 amino acids. With 7 bases removed from V and 6 bases from J, the gap between germline ends came to 10 bases. The germline V gene encodes CDR1 MNHNS and CDR2 SASEGT. CDR3 sequence (DNA): TGTGCCAGCACCCTTGTTAGCGAGCAGTACTTC. It specifies CASTLVSEQYF.

The chain couples TRBV27 to TRBJ1-1; D not resolved. V lost 2 bases to trimming and J lost 4 bases, with 11 bases between them. This CDR3 is 14 amino acids long. Per germline, CDR1 MNHEY and CDR2 SMNVEV (reference sequence). The chain's CDR3 is CASSLKGRGTEAFF. The DNA for the CDR3 is TGTGCCAGCAGTTTAAAAGGGAGAGGCACTGAAGCTTTCTTT.

This chain joins TRBV5-6 and TRBJ1-1, with a weak D call TRBD1 (6 bases). This CDR3 spans 15 amino acids. Germline CDR1 reads SGHDT; CDR2 reads YYEEEE. The V end lost 1 base, the J end lost 0 bases, and 10 bases lay between the germline ends. The CDR3 DNA reads TGTGCCAGCAGCTTGCCGGACAGATTGAACACTGAAGCTTTCTTT. Translating it yields CASSLPDRLNTEAFF.

The genes are TRBV5-4 and TRBJ2-7; D is ambiguous. This CDR3 has 14 amino acids. The germline CDR1 and CDR2 sequences are SGHNT and YYREEE (reference sequence). The V and J ends lost 5 bases and 2 bases respectively, with 14 bases between them. The CDR3: CASRSQSNTYEQYF. The CDR3 coding sequence is TGTGCCAGCAGGTCACAAAGTAATACCTACGAGCAGTACTTC.

The chain joins TRBV19 to TRBJ2-7; no clear D. The germline V gene has CDR1 LNHDA and CDR2 SQIVND (reference sequence). V lost 6 bases and J 4 bases, leaving 13 bases between the germline ends. This CDR3 spans 13 amino acids. The CDR3 DNA reads as TGTGCCAGTAGCCCTCAGAGGTCGTACGAGCAGTACTTC. It translates to CASSPQRSYEQYF.